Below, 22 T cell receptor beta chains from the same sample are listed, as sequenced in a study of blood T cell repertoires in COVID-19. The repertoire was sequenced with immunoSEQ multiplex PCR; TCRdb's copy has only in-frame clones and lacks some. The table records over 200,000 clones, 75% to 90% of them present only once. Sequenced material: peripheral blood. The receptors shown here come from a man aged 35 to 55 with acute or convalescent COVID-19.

Here the CDR3 reads CASGLVVGGLNTEAFF. The DNA of the CDR3 is TGTGCTAGTGGTTTGGTGGTAGGGGGACTGAACACTGAAGCTTTCTTT. This chain joins TRBV12-5 and TRBJ1-1, with a tentative D call TRBD1 (6 bases). With 0 bases removed from V and 0 bases from J, the gap between germline ends came to 11 bases. The germline V gene encodes CDR1 LGHNT and CDR2 FRNRAP. The CDR3 spans 16 residues.

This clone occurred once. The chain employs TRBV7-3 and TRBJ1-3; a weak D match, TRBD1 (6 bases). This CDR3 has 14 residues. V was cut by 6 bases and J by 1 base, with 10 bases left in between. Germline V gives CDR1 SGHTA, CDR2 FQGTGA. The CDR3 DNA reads TGTGCCAGCAGTCCAACAGGGTCTGGAAACACCATATATTTT. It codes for CASSPTGSGNTIYF.

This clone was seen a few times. The CDR3, as DNA: TGCGCCAGCAGGACAGGGAACACTGAAGCTTTCTTT. Protein sequence: CASRTGNTEAFF. The chain links TRBV10-2 to TRBJ1-1; D may be TRBD1 (6 bases). Trimming took off 6 bases at V and 1 base at J, with 6 bases between the two ends. This CDR3 is 12 amino acids long. Germline assignment: CDR1 WSHSY and CDR2 SAAADI.

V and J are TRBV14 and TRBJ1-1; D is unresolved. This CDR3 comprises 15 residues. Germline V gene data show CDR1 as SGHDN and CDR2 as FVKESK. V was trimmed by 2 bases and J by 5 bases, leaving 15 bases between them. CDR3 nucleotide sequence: TGTGCCAGCAGCCAATTATCGGGCCGCGGGACTGAAGCTTTCTTT. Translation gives CASSQLSGRGTEAFF.

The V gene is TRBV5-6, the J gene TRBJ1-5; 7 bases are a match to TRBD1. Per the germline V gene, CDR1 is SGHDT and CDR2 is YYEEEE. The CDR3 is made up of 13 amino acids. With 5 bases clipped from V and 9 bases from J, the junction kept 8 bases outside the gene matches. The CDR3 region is CASSQTGSGPQHF. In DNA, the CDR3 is TGTGCCAGCAGTCAGACAGGGTCCGGGCCCCAGCATTTT.

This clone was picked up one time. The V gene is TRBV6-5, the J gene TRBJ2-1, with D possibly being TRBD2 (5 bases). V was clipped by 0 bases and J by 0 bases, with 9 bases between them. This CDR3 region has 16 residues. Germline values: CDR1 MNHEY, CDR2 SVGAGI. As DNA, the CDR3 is TGTGCCAGCAGTTACTCAACGGGGAGCTCCTACAATGAGCAGTTCTTC. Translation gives CASSYSTGSSYNEQFF.

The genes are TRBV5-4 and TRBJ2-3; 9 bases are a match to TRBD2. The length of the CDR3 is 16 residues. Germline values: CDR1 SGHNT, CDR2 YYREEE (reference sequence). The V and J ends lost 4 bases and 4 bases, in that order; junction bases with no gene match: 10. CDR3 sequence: CASSIPAGGTADTQYF. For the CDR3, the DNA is TGTGCCAGCAGCATACCAGCGGGAGGAACGGCAGATACGCAGTATTTT.

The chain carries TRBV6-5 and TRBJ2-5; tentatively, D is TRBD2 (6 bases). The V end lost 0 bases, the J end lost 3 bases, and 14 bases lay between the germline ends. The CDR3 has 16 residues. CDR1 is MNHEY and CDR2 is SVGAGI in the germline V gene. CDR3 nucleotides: TGTGCCAGCAGTTACTCTATGCGGGGAGTCGAAGAGACCCAGTACTTC. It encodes CASSYSMRGVEETQYF.

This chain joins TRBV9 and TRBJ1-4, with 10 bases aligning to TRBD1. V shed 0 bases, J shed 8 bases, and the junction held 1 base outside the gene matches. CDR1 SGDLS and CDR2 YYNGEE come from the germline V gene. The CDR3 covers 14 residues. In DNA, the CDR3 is TGTGCCAGCAGCGTAGGGACAGGGGGAGAAAAACTGTTTTTT. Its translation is CASSVGTGGEKLFF.

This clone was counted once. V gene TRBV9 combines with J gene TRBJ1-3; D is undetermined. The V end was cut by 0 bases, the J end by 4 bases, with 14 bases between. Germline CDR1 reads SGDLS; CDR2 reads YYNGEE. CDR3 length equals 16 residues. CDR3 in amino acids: CASSVDSGIPGNTIYF. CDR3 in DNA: TGTGCCAGCAGCGTAGACTCCGGGATCCCGGGAAACACCATATATTTT.

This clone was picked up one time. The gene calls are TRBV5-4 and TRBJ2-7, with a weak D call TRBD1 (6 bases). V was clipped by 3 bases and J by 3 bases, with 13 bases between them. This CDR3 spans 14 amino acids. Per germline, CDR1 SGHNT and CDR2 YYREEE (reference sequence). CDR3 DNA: TGTGCCAGCAGCTCAGGGGTGGGGGTCTACGAGCAGTACTTC. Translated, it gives CASSSGVGVYEQYF.

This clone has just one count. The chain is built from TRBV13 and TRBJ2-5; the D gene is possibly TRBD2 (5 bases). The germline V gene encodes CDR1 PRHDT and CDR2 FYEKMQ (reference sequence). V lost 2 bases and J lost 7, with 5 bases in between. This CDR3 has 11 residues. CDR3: CASSLRGTQYF. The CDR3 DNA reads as TGTGCCAGCAGCTTACGGGGGACCCAGTACTTC.

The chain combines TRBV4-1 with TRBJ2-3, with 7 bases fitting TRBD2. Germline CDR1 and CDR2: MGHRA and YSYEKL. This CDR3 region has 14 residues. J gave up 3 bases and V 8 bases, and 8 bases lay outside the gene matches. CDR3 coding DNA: TGCGCCAGCTCAGGGAGCGGGAAAACAGATACGCAGTATTTT. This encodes CASSGSGKTDTQYF.

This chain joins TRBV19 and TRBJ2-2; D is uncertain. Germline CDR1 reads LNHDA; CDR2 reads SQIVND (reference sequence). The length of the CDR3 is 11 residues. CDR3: CGSRDTGELFF. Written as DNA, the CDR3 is TGTGGCAGCCGTGACACCGGGGAGCTGTTTTTT.

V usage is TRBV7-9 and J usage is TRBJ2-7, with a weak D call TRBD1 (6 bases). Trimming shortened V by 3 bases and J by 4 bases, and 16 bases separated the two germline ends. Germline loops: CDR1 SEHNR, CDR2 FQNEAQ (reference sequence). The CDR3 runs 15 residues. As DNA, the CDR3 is TGTGCCAGCAGCTTTGAGGGGGATACCGCTTACGAGCAGTACTTC. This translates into CASSFEGDTAYEQYF.

The CDR3 region is CASSRSSADGYTF. In DNA, the CDR3 is TGTGCCAGCAGCAGGTCCTCGGCGGATGGCTACACCTTC. The gene calls are TRBV9 and TRBJ1-2; D uncertain. The CDR3 has 13 amino acids. V lost 4 bases and J lost 6, with 13 bases in between. Germline CDR1 reads SGDLS; CDR2 reads YYNGEE.

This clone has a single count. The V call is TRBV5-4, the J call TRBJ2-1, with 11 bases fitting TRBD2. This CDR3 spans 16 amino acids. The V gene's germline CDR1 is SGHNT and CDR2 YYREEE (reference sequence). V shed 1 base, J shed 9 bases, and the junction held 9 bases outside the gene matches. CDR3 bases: TGTGCCAGCAGCTTGACTAGCGGGAGAGGTCTGGGTGAGCAGTTCTTC. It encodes CASSLTSGRGLGEQFF.

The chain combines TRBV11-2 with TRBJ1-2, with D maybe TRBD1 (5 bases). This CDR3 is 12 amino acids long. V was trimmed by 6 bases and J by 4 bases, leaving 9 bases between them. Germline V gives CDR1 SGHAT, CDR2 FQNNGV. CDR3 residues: CASSAGGYGYTF. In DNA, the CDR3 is TGTGCCAGCAGTGCCGGGGGCTATGGCTACACCTTC.

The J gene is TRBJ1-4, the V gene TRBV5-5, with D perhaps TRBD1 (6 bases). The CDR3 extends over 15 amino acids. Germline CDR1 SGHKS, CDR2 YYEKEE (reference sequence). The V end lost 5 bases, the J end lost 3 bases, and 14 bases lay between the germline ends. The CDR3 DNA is TGTGCCAGCAGGATGAACAGGGTGGCTAATGAAAAACTGTTTTTT. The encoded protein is CASRMNRVANEKLFF. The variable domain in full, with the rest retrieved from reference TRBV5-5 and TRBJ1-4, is DAGVTQSPTHLIKTRGQQVTLRCSPISGHKSVSWYQQVLGQGPQFIFQYYEKEERGRGNFPDRFSARQFPNYSSELNVNALLLGDSALYLCASRMNRVANEKLFFGSGTQLSVL.

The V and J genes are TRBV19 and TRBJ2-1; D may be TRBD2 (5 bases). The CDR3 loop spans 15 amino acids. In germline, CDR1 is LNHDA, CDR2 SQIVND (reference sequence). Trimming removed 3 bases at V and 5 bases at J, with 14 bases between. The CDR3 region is CASSISSTPHNEQFF. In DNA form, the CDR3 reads TGTGCCAGTAGTATCTCTAGCACCCCTCACAATGAGCAGTTCTTC.

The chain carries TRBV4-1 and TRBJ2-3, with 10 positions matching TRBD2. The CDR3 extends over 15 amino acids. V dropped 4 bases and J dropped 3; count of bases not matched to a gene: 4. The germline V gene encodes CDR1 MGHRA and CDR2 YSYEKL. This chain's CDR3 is CASSPPLAGTDTQYF. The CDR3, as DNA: TGCGCCAGCAGCCCCCCACTAGCGGGAACAGATACGCAGTATTTT.

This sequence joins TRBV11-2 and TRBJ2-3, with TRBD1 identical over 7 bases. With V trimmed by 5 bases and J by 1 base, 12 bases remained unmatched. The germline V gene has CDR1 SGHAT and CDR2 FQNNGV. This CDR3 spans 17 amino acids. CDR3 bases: TGTGCCAGCAGCCTTTCCAATCGGCAGGGGGGCACAGATACGCAGTATTTT. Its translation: CASSLSNRQGGTDTQYF.